This T cell receptor (beta chain) comes out of a study of T cells after yellow fever vaccination. For the study at large: Fractions of low cell number were prepared using SMART-Seq v4 Ultra Low Input.

Study conclusions and caveats: FACS-sorted repertoires could contain abundant clonotypes contaminating from the bulk population.

TCRdb redid the calling of the 5' RACE reads with MiXCR, one entry per CDR3 protein. The sample has about 69,000 distinct CDR3 sequences, around 6.2% seen once. V lost 3 bases and J lost 4, with 13 bases in between. The CDR3 totals 13 residues. Germline V gene lookup returns CDR1 SQVTM and CDR2 ANQGSEA. This clonotype was counted at least ten times. Its specificity is unknown. The chain employs TRBV29-1 and TRBJ2-7, with D perhaps TRBD2 (6 bases). Sequenced material: CD4+ T cells sorted from PBMCs, taken roughly 15 days after the first yellow fever vaccination. This receptor was obtained from a man aged 18 to 29 who received the YFV17D yellow fever vaccine. CDR3 protein: CSVETGEVYEQYF. The CDR3 region has the DNA TGCAGCGTTGAGACCGGGGAGGTTTACGAGCAGTACTTC.